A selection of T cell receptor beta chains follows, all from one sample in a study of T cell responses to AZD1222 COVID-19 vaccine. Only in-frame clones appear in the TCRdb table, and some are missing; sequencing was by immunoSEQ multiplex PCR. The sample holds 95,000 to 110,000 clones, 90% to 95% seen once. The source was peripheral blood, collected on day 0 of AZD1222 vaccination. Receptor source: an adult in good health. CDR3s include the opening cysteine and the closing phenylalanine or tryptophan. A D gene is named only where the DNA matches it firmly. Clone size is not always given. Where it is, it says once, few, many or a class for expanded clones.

CDR3nt: TGTGCCAGCAGCTCACAGCCGGGACTTGAAGCTTTCTTT
CDR3aa: CASSSQPGLEAFF
abundance: .
len: 13
j_gene: TRBJ1-1
v_gene: TRBV7-3
d_gene: .

CDR3nt: TGTGCCAGCACCTCCCGTGACAGGGGTCTGAGCAATGAGCAGTTCTTC
CDR3aa: CASTSRDRGLSNEQFF
abundance: .
len: 16
j_gene: TRBJ2-1
v_gene: TRBV27
d_gene: TRBD1

CDR3nt: TGTGCCAGTAGTACCGCCGGTGAAGCTTTCTTT
CDR3aa: CASSTAGEAFF
abundance: .
len: 11
j_gene: TRBJ1-1
v_gene: TRBV19
d_gene: .

CDR3nt: TGTGCCAGCGCTGGGTTGGGGGCAACTAATGAAAAACTGTTTTTT
CDR3aa: CASAGLGATNEKLFF
abundance: .
len: 15
j_gene: TRBJ1-4
v_gene: TRBV2
d_gene: .

CDR3nt: TGCGCCAGCAGCCAATCCGACAGGAAGAACACTGAAGCTTTCTTT
CDR3aa: CASSQSDRKNTEAFF
abundance: .
len: 15
j_gene: TRBJ1-1
v_gene: TRBV4-1
d_gene: .

CDR3nt: TGTGCCAGTAGTAGGATAGCGGGAGAGGGAACAGATACGCAGTATTTT
CDR3aa: CASSRIAGEGTDTQYF
abundance: .
len: 16
j_gene: TRBJ2-3
v_gene: TRBV19
d_gene: TRBD2

CDR3nt: TGTGCCACCACAATCGAGGGGTTGAACACTGAAGCTTTCTTT
CDR3aa: CATTIEGLNTEAFF
abundance: .
len: 14
j_gene: TRBJ1-1
v_gene: TRBV19
d_gene: .

CDR3nt: TGTGCCAGCAGCCCCGCGAACACTGAAGCTTTCTTT
CDR3aa: CASSPANTEAFF
abundance: once
len: 12
j_gene: TRBJ1-1
v_gene: TRBV9
d_gene: .

CDR3nt: TGTGCCGGCACCGATGGGGACAGTATCAACCGAAACACCATATATTTT
CDR3aa: CAGTDGDSINRNTIYF
abundance: .
len: 16
j_gene: TRBJ1-3
v_gene: TRBV19
d_gene: TRBD1

CDR3nt: TGCGCCAGCAGCACCAGGGACAGAGATACGCAGTATTTT
CDR3aa: CASSTRDRDTQYF
abundance: .
len: 13
j_gene: TRBJ2-3
v_gene: TRBV5-1
d_gene: TRBD1

CDR3nt: TGCAGTGCTAGTCGGGGGACGAACACCGGGGAGCTGTTTTTT
CDR3aa: CSASRGTNTGELFF
abundance: .
len: 14
j_gene: TRBJ2-2
v_gene: TRBV20-1
d_gene: .

CDR3nt: TGTGCCAGCAGCTTAGGGGGCGGGAGGGCCTGGAATGAGCAGTTCTTC
CDR3aa: CASSLGGGRAWNEQFF
abundance: .
len: 16
j_gene: TRBJ2-1
v_gene: TRBV7-9
d_gene: TRBD2

CDR3nt: TGCGCCAGCAGCTTGGGACCCGGGACAGGGGGGGCAACTAATGAAAAACTGTTTTTT
CDR3aa: CASSLGPGTGGATNEKLFF
abundance: .
len: 19
j_gene: TRBJ1-4
v_gene: TRBV5-1
d_gene: TRBD1

CDR3nt: TGTGCCAGCAGCTCTCCGACAATGAACACTGAAGCTTTCTTT
CDR3aa: CASSSPTMNTEAFF
abundance: .
len: 14
j_gene: TRBJ1-1
v_gene: TRBV27
d_gene: .

CDR3nt: TGTGCCAGCAGCTTAGATATAGGGCCAGTTGGAAACACCATATATTTT
CDR3aa: CASSLDIGPVGNTIYF
abundance: once
len: 16
j_gene: TRBJ1-3
v_gene: TRBV7-2
d_gene: .

CDR3nt: TGTGCCAGCATAAACTTCGTGGGGGTCAATCAGCCCCAGCATTTT
CDR3aa: CASINFVGVNQPQHF
abundance: .
len: 15
j_gene: TRBJ1-5
v_gene: TRBV6-6
d_gene: .

CDR3nt: TGTGCCAGCAGTCCTCCCCTGCAGGGAGACTATGGCTACACCTTC
CDR3aa: CASSPPLQGDYGYTF
abundance: few
len: 15
j_gene: TRBJ1-2
v_gene: TRBV28
d_gene: .

CDR3nt: TGCGCCAGCAGCTTGTCAACAGATGGCTACACCTTC
CDR3aa: CASSLSTDGYTF
abundance: .
len: 12
j_gene: TRBJ1-2
v_gene: TRBV5-1
d_gene: .

CDR3nt: TGTGCCACCAGTTTAGCGGGAGGATACAATGAGCAGTTCTTC
CDR3aa: CATSLAGGYNEQFF
abundance: .
len: 14
j_gene: TRBJ2-1
v_gene: TRBV24-1
d_gene: TRBD2

CDR3nt: TGTGCCAGCTTTCCGGGGGGGGCGCCTGGAAACACCATATATTTT
CDR3aa: CASFPGGAPGNTIYF
abundance: .
len: 15
j_gene: TRBJ1-3
v_gene: TRBV5-8
d_gene: .

CDR3nt: TGCGCCAGCAGCTTTGGACTAGCGGGAGGGTCTGGGGCCAACGTCCTGACTTTC
CDR3aa: CASSFGLAGGSGANVLTF
abundance: once
len: 18
j_gene: TRBJ2-6
v_gene: TRBV5-1
d_gene: TRBD2

CDR3nt: TGTGCCAGCAGACCCGCGGGGGGACAGAACTATGGCTACACCTTC
CDR3aa: CASRPAGGQNYGYTF
abundance: .
len: 15
j_gene: TRBJ1-2
v_gene: TRBV7-9
d_gene: TRBD1

CDR3nt: TGCGCCAGCAGCCGGATCGCGACTAGCGGGCCTTACGAGCAGTACTTC
CDR3aa: CASSRIATSGPYEQYF
abundance: .
len: 16
j_gene: TRBJ2-7
v_gene: TRBV4-1
d_gene: TRBD2

CDR3nt: TGTGCCAGCAGCCAACGGGCAGGGTCCTACGAGCAGTACTTC
CDR3aa: CASSQRAGSYEQYF
abundance: .
len: 14
j_gene: TRBJ2-7
v_gene: TRBV3-1/TRBV3-2
d_gene: .

CDR3nt: TGTGCCAGCAGCAGTCAGGGGAACACCGGGGAGCTGTTTTTT
CDR3aa: CASSSQGNTGELFF
abundance: .
len: 14
j_gene: TRBJ2-2
v_gene: TRBV25-1
d_gene: .

CDR3nt: TGCGCCAGCAGCACGCAGAAGGGGAACACTGAAGCTTTCTTT
CDR3aa: CASSTQKGNTEAFF
abundance: once
len: 14
j_gene: TRBJ1-1
v_gene: TRBV5-1
d_gene: .

CDR3nt: TGTGCCAGCCAGTACAGGGGCGCCGGCGATGGCTACACCTTC
CDR3aa: CASQYRGAGDGYTF
abundance: .
len: 14
j_gene: TRBJ1-2
v_gene: TRBV28
d_gene: TRBD1

CDR3nt: TGTGCCAGCAGCTTAGCGCAAACTAGCGGGAGAGAGACCCAGTACTTC
CDR3aa: CASSLAQTSGRETQYF
abundance: .
len: 16
j_gene: TRBJ2-5
v_gene: TRBV7-2
d_gene: TRBD2

CDR3nt: TGTGCCAGCAGCCAAGACGGATACATCAGCTCCTACAATGAGCAGTTCTTC
CDR3aa: CASSQDGYISSYNEQFF
abundance: once
len: 17
j_gene: TRBJ2-1
v_gene: TRBV4-2
d_gene: .

CDR3nt: TGTGCCAGCAGCTTTAGTTCCCCGAGGGTATACGAGCAGTACTTC
CDR3aa: CASSFSSPRVYEQYF
abundance: .
len: 15
j_gene: TRBJ2-7
v_gene: TRBV11-2
d_gene: .

CDR3nt: TGCGCCAGCAGCACCGACAGACCTGCCTATGGCTACACCTTC
CDR3aa: CASSTDRPAYGYTF
abundance: .
len: 14
j_gene: TRBJ1-2
v_gene: TRBV5-1
d_gene: .

CDR3nt: TGCGCCAGCAGCCCTGGGACAGGGACTGAAGCTTTCTTT
CDR3aa: CASSPGTGTEAFF
abundance: .
len: 13
j_gene: TRBJ1-1
v_gene: TRBV5-1
d_gene: TRBD1

CDR3nt: TGCAGCGTTGAAGGCAACGGGAAGAAAGCTTTCTTT
CDR3aa: CSVEGNGKKAFF
abundance: .
len: 12
j_gene: TRBJ1-1
v_gene: TRBV29-1
d_gene: .

CDR3nt: TGTGCCAGCAGCGTAGGCTGGGCTAGCGGGACCCAAGAGACCCAGTACTTC
CDR3aa: CASSVGWASGTQETQYF
abundance: .
len: 17
j_gene: TRBJ2-5
v_gene: TRBV9
d_gene: TRBD2

CDR3nt: TGTGCCAGCAGCTTACAGGGCGAGGGCTATGGCTACACCTTC
CDR3aa: CASSLQGEGYGYTF
abundance: .
len: 14
j_gene: TRBJ1-2
v_gene: TRBV7-9
d_gene: .

CDR3nt: TGTGCCAGCAGCCAAGGGAAAGCGGGAGATTACGAGCAGTACTTC
CDR3aa: CASSQGKAGDYEQYF
abundance: .
len: 15
j_gene: TRBJ2-7
v_gene: TRBV4-2
d_gene: TRBD2

CDR3nt: TGCGCCAGCAGCTTGGGTGAGGGGGAGGTGCAAGCTGAAGCTTTCTTT
CDR3aa: CASSLGEGEVQAEAFF
abundance: .
len: 16
j_gene: TRBJ1-1
v_gene: TRBV5-1
d_gene: .

CDR3nt: TGTGCCAGCAGTCCTCCAAAAGGGGGCTTTTCCGGGGAGCTGTTTTTT
CDR3aa: CASSPPKGGFSGELFF
abundance: few
len: 16
j_gene: TRBJ2-2
v_gene: TRBV28
d_gene: TRBD1

CDR3nt: TGTGCCAGTAGTACCCATAGCGGGAGCTCCTACGAGCAGTACTTC
CDR3aa: CASSTHSGSSYEQYF
abundance: once
len: 15
j_gene: TRBJ2-7
v_gene: TRBV19
d_gene: TRBD2

CDR3nt: TGTGCCAGCAGCTTAGGGCCTAGCGCCTACAATGAGCAGTTCTTC
CDR3aa: CASSLGPSAYNEQFF
abundance: .
len: 15
j_gene: TRBJ2-1
v_gene: TRBV7-2
d_gene: .

CDR3nt: TGTGCCAGCAGTTTGCGACAGTTCACTGAAGCTTTCTTT
CDR3aa: CASSLRQFTEAFF
abundance: .
len: 13
j_gene: TRBJ1-1
v_gene: TRBV28
d_gene: .

CDR3nt: TGCAGTGCTAGTCAGAGCCATCCCCCCTACGAGCAGTACTTC
CDR3aa: CSASQSHPPYEQYF
abundance: .
len: 14
j_gene: TRBJ2-7
v_gene: TRBV20-1
d_gene: .

CDR3nt: TGCGCCAGCAGCCACCTAAGGACAGGGGGGGAGCCCCTCCACTTT
CDR3aa: CASSHLRTGGEPLHF
abundance: .
len: 15
j_gene: TRBJ1-6
v_gene: TRBV4-1
d_gene: TRBD1

CDR3nt: TGTGCCTTCAACGGACAGATAGGTTATGGCTACACCTTC
CDR3aa: CAFNGQIGYGYTF
abundance: once
len: 13
j_gene: TRBJ1-2
v_gene: TRBV30
d_gene: .

CDR3nt: TGCGCCAGCAGCCAAGGGAGCAGGGGGACTAATGAAAAACTGTTTTTT
CDR3aa: CASSQGSRGTNEKLFF
abundance: many
len: 16
j_gene: TRBJ1-4
v_gene: TRBV4-3
d_gene: TRBD1

CDR3nt: TGTGCCAGCAGCCCTTATCCGGACAGGGGGGACAATGAGCAGTTCTTC
CDR3aa: CASSPYPDRGDNEQFF
abundance: once
len: 16
j_gene: TRBJ2-1
v_gene: TRBV5-4
d_gene: TRBD1